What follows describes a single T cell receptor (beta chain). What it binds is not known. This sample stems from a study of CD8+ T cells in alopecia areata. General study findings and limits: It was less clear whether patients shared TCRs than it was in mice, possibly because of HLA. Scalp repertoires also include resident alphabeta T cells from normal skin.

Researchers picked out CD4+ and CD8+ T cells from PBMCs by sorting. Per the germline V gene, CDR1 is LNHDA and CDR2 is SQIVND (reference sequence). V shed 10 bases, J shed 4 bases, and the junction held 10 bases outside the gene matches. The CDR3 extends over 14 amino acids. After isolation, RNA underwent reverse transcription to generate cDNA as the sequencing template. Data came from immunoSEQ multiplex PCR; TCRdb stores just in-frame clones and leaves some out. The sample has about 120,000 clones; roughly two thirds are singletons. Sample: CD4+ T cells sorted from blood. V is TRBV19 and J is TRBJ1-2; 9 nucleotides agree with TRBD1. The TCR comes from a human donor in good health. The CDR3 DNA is TGTGCCACTGGACAGGGGATGATGGGCTATGGCTACACCTTC. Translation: CATGQGMMGYGYTF.